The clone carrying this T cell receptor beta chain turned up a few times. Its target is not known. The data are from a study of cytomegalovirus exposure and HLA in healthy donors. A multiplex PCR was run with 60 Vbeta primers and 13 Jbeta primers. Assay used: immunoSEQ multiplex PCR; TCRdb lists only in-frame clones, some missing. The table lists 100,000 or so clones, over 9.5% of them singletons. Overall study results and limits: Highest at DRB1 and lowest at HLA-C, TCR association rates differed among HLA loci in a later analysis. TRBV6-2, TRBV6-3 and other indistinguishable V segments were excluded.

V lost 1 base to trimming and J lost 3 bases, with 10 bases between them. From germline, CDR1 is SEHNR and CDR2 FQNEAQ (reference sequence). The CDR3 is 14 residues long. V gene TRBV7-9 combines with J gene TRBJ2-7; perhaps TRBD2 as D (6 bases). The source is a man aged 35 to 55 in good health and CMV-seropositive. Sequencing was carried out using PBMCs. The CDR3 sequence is CASSLGRGSYEQYF. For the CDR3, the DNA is TGTGCCAGCAGCTTAGGCCGGGGGAGCTACGAGCAGTACTTC.